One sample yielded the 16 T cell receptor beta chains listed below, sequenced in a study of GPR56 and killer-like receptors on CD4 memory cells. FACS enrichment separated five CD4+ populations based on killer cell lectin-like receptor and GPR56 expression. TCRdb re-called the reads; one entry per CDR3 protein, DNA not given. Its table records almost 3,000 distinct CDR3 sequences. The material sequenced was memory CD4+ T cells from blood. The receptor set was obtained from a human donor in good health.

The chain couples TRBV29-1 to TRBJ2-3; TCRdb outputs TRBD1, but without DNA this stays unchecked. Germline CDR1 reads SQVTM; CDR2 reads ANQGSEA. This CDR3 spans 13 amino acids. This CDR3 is CSVDPSGGNTQYF.

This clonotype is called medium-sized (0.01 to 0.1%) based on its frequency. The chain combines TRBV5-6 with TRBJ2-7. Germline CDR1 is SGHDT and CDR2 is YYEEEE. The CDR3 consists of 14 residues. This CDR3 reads CASSLGDSLYEQYF. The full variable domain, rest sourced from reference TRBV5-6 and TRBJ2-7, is DAGVTQSPTHLIKTRGQQVTLRCSPKSGHDTVSWYQQALGQGPQFIFQYYEEEERQRGNFPDRFSGHQFPNYSSELNVNALLLGDSALYLCASSLGDSLYEQYFGPGTRLTVT.

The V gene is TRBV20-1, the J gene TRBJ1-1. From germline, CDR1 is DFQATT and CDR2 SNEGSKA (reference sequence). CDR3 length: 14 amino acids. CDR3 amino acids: CSARDAGWNTEAFF.

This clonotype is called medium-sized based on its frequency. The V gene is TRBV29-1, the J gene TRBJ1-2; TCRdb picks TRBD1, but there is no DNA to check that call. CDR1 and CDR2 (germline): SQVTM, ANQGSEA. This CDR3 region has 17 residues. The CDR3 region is CSVEKGDGWDRGGGYTF.

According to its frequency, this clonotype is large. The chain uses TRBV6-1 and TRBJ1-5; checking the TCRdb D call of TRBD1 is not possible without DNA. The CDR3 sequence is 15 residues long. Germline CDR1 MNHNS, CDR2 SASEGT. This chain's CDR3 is CASSEVTGFTQPQHF.

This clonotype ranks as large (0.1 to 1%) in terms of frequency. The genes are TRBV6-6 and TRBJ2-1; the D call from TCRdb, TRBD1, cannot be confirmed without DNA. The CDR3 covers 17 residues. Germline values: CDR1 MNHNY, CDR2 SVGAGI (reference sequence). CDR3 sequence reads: CASTSPGRTGGYNEQFF.

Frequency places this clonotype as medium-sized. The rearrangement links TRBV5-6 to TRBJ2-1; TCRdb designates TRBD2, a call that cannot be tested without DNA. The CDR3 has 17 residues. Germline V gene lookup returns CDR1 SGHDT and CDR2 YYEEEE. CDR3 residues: CASSLAGSGVVYNEQFF.

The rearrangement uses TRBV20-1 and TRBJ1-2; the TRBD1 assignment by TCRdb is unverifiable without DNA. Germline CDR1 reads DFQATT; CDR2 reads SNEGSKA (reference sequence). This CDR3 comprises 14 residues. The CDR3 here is CSAREHTGPYGYTF.

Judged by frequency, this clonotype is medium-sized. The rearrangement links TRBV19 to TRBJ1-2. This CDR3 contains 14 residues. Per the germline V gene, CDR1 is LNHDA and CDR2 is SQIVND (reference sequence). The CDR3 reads CASSTGRQVYGYTF.

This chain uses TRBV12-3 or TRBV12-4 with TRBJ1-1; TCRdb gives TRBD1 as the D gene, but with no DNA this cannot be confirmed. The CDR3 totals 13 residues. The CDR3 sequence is CASSRDRVTEAFF.

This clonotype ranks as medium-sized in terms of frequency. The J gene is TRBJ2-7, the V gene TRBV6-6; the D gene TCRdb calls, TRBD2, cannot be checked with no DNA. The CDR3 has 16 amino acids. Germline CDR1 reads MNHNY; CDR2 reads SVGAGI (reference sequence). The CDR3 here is CASRLLAGGLSYEQYF.

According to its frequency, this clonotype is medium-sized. The CDR3 region is CASSPEGTSGGAVEQFF. The chain combines TRBV12-3 or TRBV12-4 with TRBJ2-1; absent DNA, TCRdb's TRBD2 call cannot be checked. The CDR3 totals 17 residues.

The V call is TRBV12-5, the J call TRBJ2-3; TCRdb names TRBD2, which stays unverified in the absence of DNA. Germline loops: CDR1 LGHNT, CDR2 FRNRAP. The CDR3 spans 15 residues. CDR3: CASVHSGASRYTQYF.

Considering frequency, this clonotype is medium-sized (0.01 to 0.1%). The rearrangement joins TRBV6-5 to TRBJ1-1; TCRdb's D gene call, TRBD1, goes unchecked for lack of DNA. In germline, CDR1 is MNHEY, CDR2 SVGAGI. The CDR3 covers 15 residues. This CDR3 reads CASSLTQGGDTEAFF.

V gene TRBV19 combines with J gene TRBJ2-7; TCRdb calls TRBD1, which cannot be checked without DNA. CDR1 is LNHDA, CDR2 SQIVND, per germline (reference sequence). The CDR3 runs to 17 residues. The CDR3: CASTPSSSGTGSYEQYF.

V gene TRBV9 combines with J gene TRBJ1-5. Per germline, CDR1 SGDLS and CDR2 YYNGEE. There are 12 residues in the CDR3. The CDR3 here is CASSASSGPQHF.